This T cell receptor beta chain was sequenced in a study of metastatic and nonmetastatic thyroid tumors. At least ten counts were recorded for this clone. TCRdb redid the clone calls on the PCR reads using MiXCR. This sample has around 24,000 clones, with 20% to 25% found just once. Among the patients, none had received any treatment before thyroid surgery. V lost 6 bases and J 1 base, leaving 8 bases between the germline ends. There are 13 residues in the CDR3. Germline CDR1 SNHLY, CDR2 FYNNEI. The receptor's source is a male donor with papillary thyroid cancer or a benign thyroid nodule (not recorded which). Some clones in this sample may be carry-over from other donors' samples. The V and J genes are TRBV2 and TRBJ2-3; TRBD2 is a possible D gene (5 bases). The material sequenced was blood. In DNA, the CDR3 is TGTGCCAGCAGGGACTGGGGCACAGATACGCAGTATTTT. It encodes CASRDWGTDTQYF.